This T cell receptor (beta chain) is from a study of T cells in Graves' hyperthyroidism and ophthalmopathy. Study observations and caveats: Ophthalmopathy, which appeared later, was predicted by the model a median approximately 6 months before onset.

Between the trimmed V and J ends, which lost 8 bases and 3 bases, there was a span of 8 bases. This CDR3 comprises 12 residues. This clonotype was recorded at least ten times. Its antigen is unidentified. RNA transcripts gave rise to amplified TCR beta CDR3 regions. The HTBI primer set served for first-round RT-PCR of the TCR CDR3. TCRdb passed the multiplex PCR reads through MiXCR, listing each CDR3 protein once. The repertoire has under 350,000 distinct CDR3 sequences, over 20% of them found once; the top ten carry over 40%. Patients aged 18 to 65 with hyperthyroidism were newly diagnosed, with duration under 2 months.

This TCR came from a woman aged 45-65 years with Graves' hyperthyroidism. The rearrangement joins TRBV12-3 or TRBV12-4 to TRBJ1-5, with D unresolved. Sequences were obtained from blood. The CDR3 loop reads CASLRDNQPQHF. The CDR3 DNA sequence: TGTGCCAGCTTAAGGGACAATCAGCCCCAGCATTTT.